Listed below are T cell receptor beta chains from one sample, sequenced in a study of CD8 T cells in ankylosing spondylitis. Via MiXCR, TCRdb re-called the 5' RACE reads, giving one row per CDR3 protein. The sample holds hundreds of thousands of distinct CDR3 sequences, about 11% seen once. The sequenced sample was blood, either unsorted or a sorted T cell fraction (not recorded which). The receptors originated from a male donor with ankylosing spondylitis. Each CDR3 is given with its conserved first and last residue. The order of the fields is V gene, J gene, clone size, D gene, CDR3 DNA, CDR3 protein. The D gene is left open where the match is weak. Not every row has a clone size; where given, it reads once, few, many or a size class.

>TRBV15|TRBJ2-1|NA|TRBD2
TGTGCCACCAGCAGAGGACCGGGACTAGCGGGATGGGAGCAGTTCTTC
CATSRGPGLAGWEQFF
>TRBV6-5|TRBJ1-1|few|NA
TGTGCCAGCAGTTATCGGGCTGAAGCTTTCTTT
CASSYRAEAFF
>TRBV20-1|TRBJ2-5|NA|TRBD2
TGCAGTGCTAGAGCAGTTAGCGGGAGGGCCTCGGAGACCCAGTACTTC
CSARAVSGRASETQYF
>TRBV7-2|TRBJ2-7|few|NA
TGTGCCAGCAAAGTCGACGGGCACTCCTACGAGCAGTACTTC
CASKVDGHSYEQYF
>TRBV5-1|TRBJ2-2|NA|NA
TGCGCCAGCAGCAAGAAGGTGTTTGCAGGGGACACCGGGGAGCTGTTTTTT
CASSKKVFAGDTGELFF
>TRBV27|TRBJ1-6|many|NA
TGTGCCAGCAGTTTATTCGGCAGGAGCTCCTATAATTCACCCCTCCACTTT
CASSLFGRSSYNSPLHF
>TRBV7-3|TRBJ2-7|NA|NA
TGTGCCAGCAGCTTTACTGCGGACTCAGTGCAGTACTTC
CASSFTADSVQYF
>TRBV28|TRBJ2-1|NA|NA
TGTGCTACGGGGGCGTTCTACAATGAGCAGTTCTTC
CATGAFYNEQFF
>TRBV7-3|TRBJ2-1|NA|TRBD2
TGTGCCAGCAGCCCGCTTGAGCGGGGGAGCTCCTACAATGAGCAGTTCTTC
CASSPLERGSSYNEQFF
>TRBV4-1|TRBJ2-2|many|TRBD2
TGCGCCAGCAGCCAAGGTTTAGGCGGGAGACCCGGGGAGCTGTTTTTT
CASSQGLGGRPGELFF
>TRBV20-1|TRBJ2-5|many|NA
TGCAGTGCTAGATGGCTACCTTTTGGGACCCAGTACTTC
CSARWLPFGTQYF
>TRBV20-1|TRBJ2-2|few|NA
TGCAGTGCTAAGGCGGTCGCGAACACCGGGGAGCTGTTTTTT
CSAKAVANTGELFF